A single sample gave rise to the 29 T cell receptor beta chains below, sequenced in a study of shared clonotypes between healthy human individuals. This table comes from immunoSEQ multiplex PCR, and its TCRdb copy is limited to in-frame clones, with some not included. The sample contains 1 million to 1.2 million clones, approximately 80% of which appear only once. The sample consisted of memory CD4+ T cells from PBMCs. The subset here: CD45RA-negative fraction. Receptor source: a man between 18 and 35 years old in good health. Some clones in this sample may be carry-over from other donors' samples.

This clone was seen a handful of times. This chain links TRBV28 with TRBJ2-3; 8 bases are a match to TRBD2. V shed 8 bases and J 1 base; nucleotides not matched to a gene: 8. This CDR3 is 15 amino acids long. The germline V gene encodes CDR1 MDHEN and CDR2 SYDVKM. For the CDR3, the DNA is TGTGCCAGCCGAAATAGCGGGGCGGGCACAGATACGCAGTATTTT. Amino acid sequence: CASRNSGAGTDTQYF.

This clone occurred a few times. The chain recombines TRBV2 with TRBJ2-1; 9 bases line up with TRBD1. CDR3 length: 14 residues. Germline CDR1 and CDR2: SNHLY and FYNNEI. Losses at the gene ends were 6 bases for V and 8 bases for J; bases not matched to a gene: 8. CDR3 coding DNA: TGTGCCAGCAGCGTTCGGACAGGGGACGATGAGCAGTTCTTC. This codes for CASSVRTGDDEQFF.

To note about this clone: The sample contains more than one DNA sequence encoding this CDR3. The chain combines TRBV7-2 with TRBJ2-5, with D unclear. V was cut by 1 base and J by 5 bases, with 5 bases left in between. This CDR3 has 12 residues. CDR1 is SGHTA and CDR2 is FQGNSA in the germline V gene. Here the CDR3 reads CASSLDRETQYF. The CDR3 DNA is TGTGCCAGCAGCTTAGATCGGGAGACCCAGTACTTC.

The chain uses TRBV28 and TRBJ2-7, with 7 bases identical to TRBD2. Germline-derived CDR1 and CDR2 are MDHEN and SYDVKM. The CDR3 is 15 residues long. V gave up 2 bases and J gave up 1 base; unmatched junction bases: 5. Written as DNA, the CDR3 is TGTGCCAGCAGTTTAGGTTCTAGCGGTTCCTACGAGCAGTACTTC. Protein product: CASSLGSSGSYEQYF.

The V call is TRBV4-3, the J call TRBJ2-7; 11 bases align to TRBD2. The V and J ends lost 2 bases and 2 bases, in that order; junction bases with no gene match: 2. This CDR3 contains 15 residues. Germline assignment: CDR1 LGHNA and CDR2 YSLEER. CDR3 in DNA: TGCGCCAGCAGCCAAAGACTAGCGGGAACCTACGAGCAGTACTTC. As protein: CASSQRLAGTYEQYF.

J is TRBJ2-2 and V is TRBV5-1; no reliable D call. Germline CDR1 and CDR2: SGHRS and YFSETQ. With 5 bases removed from V and 0 bases from J, the gap between germline ends came to 11 bases. CDR3 length: 15 amino acids. CDR3 in amino acids: CASRLDTANTGELFF. The CDR3 DNA reads TGCGCCAGCAGGCTTGATACAGCGAACACCGGGGAGCTGTTTTTT.

The rearrangement uses TRBV11-3 and TRBJ2-7, with D possibly TRBD2 on 5 matching bases. V was cut by 2 bases and J by 2 bases, with 13 bases left in between. CDR3 length equals 15 residues. The germline V gene has CDR1 SGHNT and CDR2 YENEEA. CDR3 DNA: TGTGCCAGCAGCTTATCTGGAGGTTCCACCTACGAGCAGTACTTC. It translates to CASSLSGGSTYEQYF.

The chain has TRBV11-2 and TRBJ2-2; no clear D gene. The length of the CDR3 is 14 residues. V was trimmed by 1 base and J by 6 bases, leaving 9 bases between them. Germline CDR1 is SGHAT and CDR2 is FQNNGV. The CDR3: CASSLVAGSGELFF. The CDR3 DNA follows: TGTGCCAGCAGCTTAGTGGCCGGTTCCGGGGAGCTGTTTTTT.

This chain uses TRBV7-2 with TRBJ1-6, with D possibly TRBD1 on 6 matching bases. The germline V gene has CDR1 SGHTA and CDR2 FQGNSA. CDR3 size: 15 residues. The germline V and J ends were trimmed by 5 bases and 5 bases, with 13 bases remaining between them. The CDR3 sequence is CASSTTGFHNSPLHF. The CDR3 coding sequence is TGTGCCAGCAGCACCACAGGGTTCCATAATTCACCCCTCCACTTT. Together with reference TRBV7-2 and TRBJ1-6, the CDR3 gives the full variable domain: GAGVSQSPSNKVTEKGKDVELRCDPISGHTALYWYRQSLGQGLEFLIYFQGNSAPDKSGLPSDRFSAERTGGSVSTLTIQRTQQEDSAVYLCASSTTGFHNSPLHFGNGTRLTVT.

The chain employs TRBV5-6 and TRBJ1-1; no reliable D call. The CDR3 contains 14 residues. Per the germline V gene, CDR1 is SGHDT and CDR2 is YYEEEE. Trimming removed 3 bases at V and 7 bases at J, with 16 bases between. CDR3 nucleotide sequence: TGTGCCAGCAGCTCTGGCGCCACATCCGGTGAAGCTTTCTTT. Translating it yields CASSSGATSGEAFF.

V gene TRBV10-3 combines with J gene TRBJ2-7; D possibly corresponds to TRBD2 (5 bases). V was clipped by 7 bases and J by 5 bases, with 12 bases between them. In germline, CDR1 is ENHRY, CDR2 SYGVKD. This CDR3 comprises 12 residues. The CDR3 sequence: CAINGPGNEQYF. For the CDR3, the DNA is TGTGCCATCAACGGACCCGGGAACGAGCAGTACTTC.

The chain joins TRBV18 to TRBJ1-2; 7 positions match TRBD1. Losses at the gene ends were 3 bases for V and 4 bases for J; bases not matched to a gene: 11. This CDR3 has 16 amino acids. Germline V gene sequence: CDR1 KGHSH, CDR2 LQKENI. Here the CDR3 reads CASSPGQAGVSYGYTF. The CDR3 DNA is TGTGCCAGCTCACCCGGACAGGCGGGGGTGAGCTATGGCTACACCTTC.

This clone was picked up a small number of times. The chain recombines TRBV4-2 with TRBJ1-1; D is ambiguous. The ends were cut back, 4 bases at V and 2 bases at J, with 8 bases in the middle. Germline V gene sequence: CDR1 LGHNA, CDR2 YNFKEQ. The CDR3 is 13 amino acids. CDR3 sequence reads: CASSLGPNTEAFF. The CDR3 region has the DNA TGTGCCAGCAGCCTCGGGCCTAACACTGAAGCTTTCTTT.

This clone has ten or more counts. This CDR3 is also generated by other DNA sequences in the sample. The chain is built from TRBV5-5 and TRBJ1-2; a possible D gene is TRBD1 (5 bases). This CDR3 contains 16 residues. From germline, CDR1 is SGHKS and CDR2 YYEKEE (reference sequence). V lost 1 base, J lost 0 bases, and 13 bases lay in between. CDR3 loop: CASSLRLGGANYGYTF. In DNA, the CDR3 is TGTGCCAGCAGCTTGCGGTTGGGGGGAGCTAACTATGGCTACACCTTC.

This clone has ten or more counts. The V and J genes are TRBV11-1 and TRBJ2-2; a weak D match, TRBD1 (6 bases). The CDR3 loop spans 15 amino acids. Germline loops: CDR1 SGHAT, CDR2 FQDESV (reference sequence). Between the trimmed V and J ends, which lost 3 bases and 5 bases, there was a span of 13 bases. DNA for the CDR3: TGTGCCAGCAGCTTTTATGGGGGCGTGACCGGGGAGCTGTTTTTT. As protein: CASSFYGGVTGELFF.

The J gene is TRBJ2-3, the V gene TRBV5-1; D may be TRBD1 or TRBD2 (5 bases each). The CDR3 has 17 residues. The germline V and J ends were trimmed by 2 bases and 0 bases, with 16 bases remaining between them. The V gene's germline CDR1 is SGHRS and CDR2 YFSETQ. CDR3: CASSLYPRDQSTDTQYF. The CDR3 coding sequence is TGCGCCAGCAGCTTATATCCCCGGGACCAAAGCACAGATACGCAGTATTTT.

The chain combines TRBV5-1 with TRBJ2-2; D may be TRBD1 (6 bases). This CDR3 has 15 residues. The V and J ends lost 4 bases and 0 bases respectively, with 10 bases between them. From germline, CDR1 is SGHRS and CDR2 YFSETQ. CDR3 sequence (DNA): TGCGCCAGCAGCGCAGGGACAACGAACACCGGGGAGCTGTTTTTT. It codes for CASSAGTTNTGELFF.

The genes are TRBV7-7 and TRBJ2-2, with 7 nucleotides matching TRBD1. The CDR3 loop spans 18 amino acids. In germline, CDR1 is SSHAT, CDR2 FNYEAQ (reference sequence). The V and J ends lost 5 bases and 4 bases, in that order; junction bases with no gene match: 16. CDR3 nucleotide sequence: TGTGCCAGCAGCGAAAGGGGACCGGGACAGTCTTCCACCGGGGAGCTGTTTTTT. Protein product: CASSERGPGQSSTGELFF.

The chain is built from TRBV19 and TRBJ2-7, with 9 bases identical to TRBD1. J was trimmed by 4 bases and V by 5 bases; bases with no gene match: 9. This CDR3 has 15 residues. Germline V gene sequence: CDR1 LNHDA, CDR2 SQIVND (reference sequence). The CDR3 sequence: CASSVQGAFGYEQYF. DNA of the CDR3: TGTGCCAGTAGTGTACAGGGGGCATTCGGGTACGAGCAGTACTTC.

This chain connects TRBV15 to TRBJ2-3; 7 bases are a match to TRBD2. From germline, CDR1 is LNHNV and CDR2 YYDKDF (reference sequence). The CDR3 spans 16 residues. The ends lost 0 bases at V and 6 bases at J; junction bases unmatched: 9. The CDR3 region has the DNA TGTGCCACCAGCAGAGATCTGGGGTTCGGGGGGGATACGCAGTATTTT. It specifies CATSRDLGFGGDTQYF.

The genes are TRBV28 and TRBJ2-5; no clear D. The CDR3 length is 15 residues. Germline V lookup: CDR1 MDHEN, CDR2 SYDVKM. The V gene lost 1 base and the J gene lost 0 bases, with 9 bases spanning the gap. The CDR3 DNA reads as TGTGCCAGCAGTTTATCGGCCGGGTACCAAGAGACCCAGTACTTC. Translation: CASSLSAGYQETQYF.

The chain joins TRBV4-2 to TRBJ1-1; 8 bases agree with TRBD1. CDR3 length: 16 residues. The germline V gene has CDR1 LGHNA and CDR2 YNFKEQ. V shed 0 bases and J 3 bases; nucleotides not matched to a gene: 6. CDR3 in DNA: TGTGCCAGCAGCCAAGACGAATGGACAGGGTACACTGAAGCTTTCTTT. Protein sequence: CASSQDEWTGYTEAFF.

The gene calls are TRBV7-8 and TRBJ1-5; D remains unclear. V lost 3 bases, J lost 4 bases, and 10 bases lay in between. Germline assignment: CDR1 SGHVS and CDR2 FQNEAQ. The CDR3 runs 14 residues. The CDR3 coding sequence is TGTGCCAGCAGCTTCTGGAGGACTAATCAGCCCCAGCATTTT. Translated, it gives CASSFWRTNQPQHF. The full variable domain, its missing parts supplied by reference TRBV7-8 and TRBJ1-5, is GAGVSQSPRYKVAKRGQDVALRCDPISGHVSLFWYQQALGQGPEFLTYFQNEAQLDKSGLPSDRFFAERPEGSVSTLKIQRTQQEDSAVYLCASSFWRTNQPQHFGDGTRLSIL.

Comments on this clone: This same CDR3 is encoded by further DNA sequences in the sample. The V gene is TRBV7-2, the J gene TRBJ2-2; no clear D. The CDR3 is 15 amino acids. V lost 2 bases, J lost 2 bases, and 9 bases lay in between. In germline, CDR1 is SGHTA, CDR2 FQGNSA. CDR3 residues: CASSLPTVNTGELFF. CDR3 DNA sequence: TGTGCCAGCAGCTTACCCACCGTTAACACCGGGGAGCTGTTTTTT.

The chain employs TRBV2 and TRBJ2-7; 7 bases map to TRBD1. The germline CDR1 and CDR2 sequences are SNHLY and FYNNEI. The CDR3 has 12 residues. Unmatched junction bases numbered 5, after V lost 6 bases and J lost 6 bases. The CDR3 sequence is CASSPTGSEQYF. The CDR3, as DNA: TGTGCCAGCAGCCCGACAGGGTCCGAGCAGTACTTC. Complete variable domain (other parts from reference TRBV2 and TRBJ2-7): EPEVTQTPSHQVTQMGQEVILRCVPISNHLYFYWYRQILGQKVEFLVSFYNNEISEKSEIFDDQFSVERPDGSNFTLKIRSTKLEDSAMYFCASSPTGSEQYFGPGTRLTVT.

J is TRBJ2-7 and V is TRBV6-5; possible D gene TRBD2, 6 bases. V was cut by 8 bases and J by 0 bases, with 11 bases left in between. The CDR3 runs 13 residues. CDR1 and CDR2 (germline): MNHEY, SVGAGI. This chain's CDR3 is CASGGLRSYEQYF. The DNA for the CDR3 is TGTGCCAGCGGGGGACTGCGCTCCTACGAGCAGTACTTC.

The DNA of the CDR3 is TGTGCCAGCAGCCCCGGGACAGGGTTCTATGGCTACACCTTC. It codes for CASSPGTGFYGYTF. The V and J genes are TRBV7-2 and TRBJ1-2; TRBD1 aligns across 9 bases. The CDR3 covers 14 residues. Germline lookup yields CDR1 SGHTA and CDR2 FQGNSA. V shed 5 bases and J 4 bases; nucleotides not matched to a gene: 5. The full variable domain, its missing parts supplied by reference TRBV7-2 and TRBJ1-2, is GAGVSQSPSNKVTEKGKDVELRCDPISGHTALYWYRQSLGQGLEFLIYFQGNSAPDKSGLPSDRFSAERTGGSVSTLTIQRTQQEDSAVYLCASSPGTGFYGYTFGSGTRLTVV.

This clone was detected many times. The rearrangement links TRBV7-6 to TRBJ2-5; D is unresolved. Trimming shortened V by 1 base and J by 4 bases, and 4 bases separated the two germline ends. There are 12 residues in the CDR3. The germline CDR1 and CDR2 sequences are SGHVS and FNYEAQ. DNA of the CDR3: TGTGCCAGCAGCTTAGACCCAGAGACCCAGTACTTC. Amino acid sequence: CASSLDPETQYF.

This sequence joins TRBV28 and TRBJ1-2, with a possible D match to TRBD1 (6 bases). Trimming took off 6 bases at V and 0 bases at J, with 11 bases between the two ends. Germline loops: CDR1 MDHEN, CDR2 SYDVKM. CDR3 size: 14 residues. The DNA of the CDR3 is TGTGCCAGCAGAACACAGGGTACTAACTATGGCTACACCTTC. The encoded protein is CASRTQGTNYGYTF.